These 26 T cell receptor beta chains were all obtained from the same sample, sequenced in a study of cytomegalovirus exposure and HLA in healthy donors. Profiling relied on immunoSEQ multiplex PCR, and the TCRdb table lists in-frame clones only, not all of them. The sample has roughly 150,000 clones; 65% to 90% are singletons. Specimen: PBMCs. The receptors were gathered from a woman aged 18-29 years in good health and CMV-seronegative.

This clone was picked up one time. Within the sample, other DNA sequences also encode this same CDR3. CDR3 sequence (DNA): TGCAGCGTGCGGAGGGGTAACTACGAGCAGTACTTC. Amino acids: CSVRRGNYEQYF. The chain couples TRBV29-1 to TRBJ2-7; TRBD2 is a possible D gene (6 bases). The CDR3 is 12 amino acids. CDR1 is SQVTM and CDR2 is ANQGSEA in the germline V gene. V was pared by 6 bases and J by 3 bases, with 12 bases between.

The CDR3 DNA is TGTGCCAGCAGCCAAGTATCGTGGGGACTAGACAAATCAAATACGCAGTATTTT. This gives the protein CASSQVSWGLDKSNTQYF. The chain links TRBV4-2 to TRBJ2-3; 8 nucleotides align to TRBD2. Per the germline V gene, CDR1 is LGHNA and CDR2 is YNFKEQ. The V segment lost 1 base and the J segment 7 bases; nucleotides outside the gene matches: 16. This CDR3 is built from 18 residues.

The sample holds a few counts of this clone. The V and J genes are TRBV7-3 and TRBJ1-2, with TRBD1 matching 7 bases. J gave up 8 bases and V 5 bases, and 11 bases lay outside the gene matches. The germline V gene encodes CDR1 SGHTA and CDR2 FQGTGA. This CDR3 is 14 amino acids long. The CDR3 nucleotides are TGTGCCAGCAGCCTACTTGGACAGGTTGGAGGCTACACCTTC. It encodes CASSLLGQVGGYTF.

A single count supports this clone. J is TRBJ2-3 and V is TRBV28; D is perhaps TRBD1 (7 bases). V was pared by 8 bases and J by 9 bases, with 18 bases between. CDR3 size: 13 residues. Germline CDR1 is MDHEN and CDR2 is SYDVKM. CDR3 DNA: TGTGCCAGCCTAGACCGACCAGGGGGGACGCAGTATTTT. Translating gives CASLDRPGGTQYF. Full variable domain (missing parts from reference TRBV28 and TRBJ2-3): DVKVTQSSRYLVKRTGEKVFLECVQDMDHENMFWYRQDPGLGLRLIYFSYDVKMKEKGDIPEGYSVSREKKERFSLILESASTNQTSMYLCASLDRPGGTQYFGPGTRLTVL.

The chain couples TRBV27 to TRBJ1-1; weak D call: TRBD1 (6 bases). There are 20 residues in the CDR3. V was shortened by 5 bases and J by 1 base, with 29 bases between the two germline ends. CDR1 is MNHEY, CDR2 SMNVEV, per germline (reference sequence). The CDR3 DNA follows: TGTGCCAGCAGTCCCACCCGACGGACAGCCTACACTCTTCCGAACACTGAAGCTTTCTTT. Amino acids: CASSPTRRTAYTLPNTEAFF.

The chain employs TRBV5-4 and TRBJ1-2; 10 bases agree with TRBD1. This CDR3 has 15 residues. Germline V lookup: CDR1 SGHNT, CDR2 YYREEE (reference sequence). The junction had 3 bases not matched to a gene; V was cut back by 0 bases and J by 4 bases. The CDR3 loop is CASSLGQGARYGYTF. The CDR3 nucleotides are TGTGCCAGCAGCTTGGGACAGGGGGCTCGCTATGGCTACACCTTC. The variable domain in full, with the rest retrieved from reference TRBV5-4 and TRBJ1-2, is ETGVTQSPTHLIKTRGQQVTLRCSSQSGHNTVSWYQQALGQGPQFIFQYYREEENGRGNFPPRFSGLQFPNYSSELNVNALELDDSALYLCASSLGQGARYGYTFGSGTRLTVV.

This chain connects TRBV6-6 to TRBJ2-3; maybe TRBD2 (6 bases). Trimming removed 2 bases at V and 2 bases at J, with 11 bases between. Germline assignment: CDR1 MNHNY and CDR2 SVGAGI (reference sequence). This CDR3 has 15 amino acids. CDR3 residues: CASSYQGLSTDTQYF. The DNA of the CDR3 is TGTGCCAGCAGTTACCAGGGACTTTCCACAGATACGCAGTATTTT.

The chain is built from TRBV10-2 and TRBJ1-1, with a tentative D call TRBD1 (5 bases). The germline V gene encodes CDR1 WSHSY and CDR2 SAAADI. V shed 2 bases and J shed 5 bases, with 6 bases lying between them. The CDR3 loop spans 12 amino acids. The CDR3 nucleotides are TGCGCCAGCAGTGAGGGGGCAACTGAAGCTTTCTTT. This sequence encodes CASSEGATEAFF.

The rearrangement uses TRBV4-1 and TRBJ1-4; D not resolved. The CDR3 runs to 17 residues. CDR1 and CDR2 (germline): MGHRA, YSYEKL. With 4 bases removed from V and 0 bases from J, the gap between germline ends came to 15 bases. The CDR3 DNA sequence: TGCGCCAGCAGCCCCTCTCGGGGAGTTGCAACTAATGAAAAACTGTTTTTT. Its protein is CASSPSRGVATNEKLFF.

V is TRBV27 and J is TRBJ2-7; D may be TRBD1 (5 bases). Germline CDR1 and CDR2: MNHEY and SMNVEV (reference sequence). Trimming took 0 bases from V and 5 from J, leaving 14 bases between them. The CDR3 is 15 amino acids. CDR3 sequence reads: CASSLSKGAYNEQYF. Here the CDR3 DNA reads TGTGCCAGCAGTTTATCGAAAGGGGCCTATAACGAGCAGTACTTC.

The V call is TRBV9, the J call TRBJ2-7; a weak D match, TRBD1 (6 bases). Trimming removed 1 base at V and 5 bases at J, with 10 bases between. Germline values: CDR1 SGDLS, CDR2 YYNGEE. The CDR3 is made up of 13 amino acids. CDR3 sequence: CASSVTGFNEQYF. CDR3 nucleotides: TGTGCCAGCAGCGTAACAGGGTTCAACGAGCAGTACTTC.

This chain connects TRBV5-1 to TRBJ2-1; D is uncertain. The CDR3 loop spans 14 amino acids. The V end was cut by 2 bases, the J end by 4 bases, with 10 bases between. Germline loops: CDR1 SGHRS, CDR2 YFSETQ. The CDR3 DNA follows: TGCGCCAGCAGCTTAGGAGCCGCTTACAATGAGCAGTTCTTC. Its translation is CASSLGAAYNEQFF.

V is TRBV7-6 and J is TRBJ2-1, with 7 bases aligning to TRBD2. Per the germline V gene, CDR1 is SGHVS and CDR2 is FNYEAQ. The CDR3 runs to 17 residues. Trimming cost V 5 bases and J 0 bases; bases outside gene matches: 10. The CDR3 bases are TGTGCCAGCAGCCGGCCAAAAGCGGGAAGCTCCTACAATGAGCAGTTCTTC. Translation gives CASSRPKAGSSYNEQFF.

The CDR3 region has the DNA TGTGCCAGCAGTCCTGTCCAGACGGCGGCTAGCACAGATACGCAGTATTTT. Amino acids: CASSPVQTAASTDTQYF. The chain uses TRBV27 and TRBJ2-3; D is ambiguous. Germline lookup yields CDR1 MNHEY and CDR2 SMNVEV (reference sequence). The CDR3 has 17 residues. Deletions cut 5 bases from V and 0 bases from J, with 18 bases between.

The V gene is TRBV7-2, the J gene TRBJ2-1, with 7 positions matching TRBD2. This CDR3 has 13 amino acids. The junction had 3 bases not matched to a gene; V was cut back by 1 base and J by 9 bases. Germline CDR1 reads SGHTA; CDR2 reads FQGNSA. The DNA for the CDR3 is TGTGCCAGCAGCTTAGACGCGGGAGTTGAGCAGTTCTTC. Translated, it gives CASSLDAGVEQFF.

There are a few counts of this clone. J is TRBJ2-1 and V is TRBV19; D may be TRBD2 (6 bases). V lost 4 bases and J 10 bases, leaving 17 bases between the germline ends. The germline V gene has CDR1 LNHDA and CDR2 SQIVND (reference sequence). The CDR3 consists of 14 residues. CDR3 DNA: TGTGCCAGTAGTACGGGCGGGACCCGGGGGGAGCAGTTCTTC. This gives the protein CASSTGGTRGEQFF. The variable domain in full, completed from reference TRBV19 and TRBJ2-1, reads DGGITQSPKYLFRKEGQNVTLSCEQNLNHDAMYWYRQDPGQGLRLIYYSQIVNDFQKGDIAEGYSVSREKKESFPLTVTSAQKNPTAFYLCASSTGGTRGEQFFGPGTRLTVL.

This clone came up once. The chain links TRBV9 to TRBJ2-5; D call uncertain. Trimming took off 0 bases at V and 1 base at J, with 7 bases between the two ends. The germline V gene encodes CDR1 SGDLS and CDR2 YYNGEE. The CDR3 contains 14 residues. The CDR3 region is CASSVGGSQETQYF. CDR3 coding DNA: TGTGCCAGCAGCGTAGGAGGCAGCCAAGAGACCCAGTACTTC.

V is TRBV5-4 and J is TRBJ2-7; a weak D match, TRBD1 (6 bases). The germline gives CDR1 SGHNT, CDR2 YYREEE (reference sequence). The CDR3 is made up of 15 amino acids. V lost 4 bases, J lost 6 bases, and 20 bases lay in between. In DNA form, the CDR3 reads TGTGCCAGCAGCCTCGAACAGGGTCATTCGCGCGAGCAGTACTTC. The encoded protein is CASSLEQGHSREQYF. The whole variable domain, remainder taken from reference TRBV5-4 and TRBJ2-7, is ETGVTQSPTHLIKTRGQQVTLRCSSQSGHNTVSWYQQALGQGPQFIFQYYREEENGRGNFPPRFSGLQFPNYSSELNVNALELDDSALYLCASSLEQGHSREQYFGPGTRLTVT.

This clone was counted a few times. This chain uses TRBV2 with TRBJ1-5, with D perhaps matching TRBD1 (6 bases). V was shortened by 6 bases and J by 0 bases, with 12 bases between the two germline ends. CDR1 and CDR2 from the germline V gene are SNHLY and FYNNEI. The CDR3 is 15 amino acids. The CDR3 sequence is CASRSGDNSNQPQHF. The CDR3 DNA is TGTGCCAGCAGGTCCGGGGACAATAGCAATCAGCCCCAGCATTTT.

The rearrangement links TRBV10-3 to TRBJ1-3; D is unclear. This CDR3 comprises 13 residues. Germline-derived CDR1 and CDR2 are ENHRY and SYGVKD. The ends were cut back, 0 bases at V and 3 bases at J, with 3 bases in the middle. The CDR3: CAISESYGNTIYF. In nucleotides, the CDR3 is TGTGCCATCAGTGAGTCATATGGAAACACCATATATTTT.

Only a few counts were recorded for this clone. V is TRBV29-1 and J is TRBJ1-2, with D maybe TRBD1 (5 bases). The CDR3 has 13 amino acids. Germline V gene data show CDR1 as SQVTM and CDR2 as ANQGSEA. Trimming shortened V by 0 bases and J by 8 bases, and 13 bases separated the two germline ends. In nucleotides, the CDR3 is TGCAGCGTTGAAGATCTAGGGGCGAAAGGCTACACCTTC. Protein sequence: CSVEDLGAKGYTF. Using reference TRBV29-1 and TRBJ1-2 for the parts outside the CDR3, the full variable domain is SAVISQKPSRDICQRGTSLTIQCQVDSQVTMMFWYRQQPGQSLTLIATANQGSEATYESGFVIDKFPISRPNLTFSTLTVSNMSPEDSSIYLCSVEDLGAKGYTFGSGTRLTVV.

CDR3 in DNA: TGTGCCAGCAGCGGCTGGGGCGGGACCGAGCAGTTCTTC. The encoded protein is CASSGWGGTEQFF. This rearrangement joins TRBV9 to TRBJ2-1, with D possibly matching TRBD2 (6 bases). V was shortened by 3 bases and J by 10 bases, with 14 bases between the two germline ends. The CDR3 is 13 amino acids. Germline CDR1 SGDLS, CDR2 YYNGEE.

This chain joins TRBV9 and TRBJ1-1; 8 bases align to TRBD1. This CDR3 region has 15 residues. CDR1 SGDLS and CDR2 YYNGEE come from the germline V gene. V shed 4 bases and J 2 bases; nucleotides not matched to a gene: 7. CDR3 sequence (DNA): TGTGCCAGCAGCCCGAGACAGGGGTTTAACACTGAAGCTTTCTTT. The encoded protein is CASSPRQGFNTEAFF.

The chain carries TRBV14 and TRBJ2-1, with 12 bases that match TRBD2. The V segment lost 3 bases and the J segment 7 bases; nucleotides outside the gene matches: 16. The V gene's germline CDR1 is SGHDN and CDR2 FVKESK. The CDR3 consists of 19 residues. The CDR3 sequence is CASSHRWYPTSGGVNEQFF. The CDR3, as DNA: TGTGCCAGCAGCCACCGTTGGTATCCGACTAGCGGGGGTGTTAATGAGCAGTTCTTC. Full variable domain (outside the CDR3, taken from reference TRBV14 and TRBJ2-1): EAGVTQFPSHSVIEKGQTVTLRCDPISGHDNLYWYRRVMGKEIKFLLHFVKESKQDESGMPNNRFLAERTGGTYSTLKVQPAELEDSGVYFCASSHRWYPTSGGVNEQFFGPGTRLTVL.

CDR3 protein: CASPSEGRNYGYTF. CDR3 nucleotide sequence: TGTGCCAGCCCTTCGGAGGGGAGGAACTATGGCTACACCTTC. The rearrangement uses TRBV6-7 and TRBJ1-2, with D perhaps TRBD1 (5 bases). TRBV6-7 is treated as an ORF (open reading frame) with a function not yet certain. Trimming removed 8 bases from V and 2 bases from J, with 15 bases in between. The CDR3 is 14 residues long.

This clone was observed a single time. The CDR3, as DNA: TGTGCCAGCAGCTTAGGGCTAGCGGGGGAGCAGTTCTTC. Translating gives CASSLGLAGEQFF. V and J are TRBV7-9 and TRBJ2-1; 9 positions agree with TRBD2. V was pared by 1 base and J by 10 bases, with 2 bases of the junction left unmatched. CDR1 and CDR2 from the germline V gene are SEHNR and FQNEAQ (reference sequence). The CDR3 consists of 13 residues.